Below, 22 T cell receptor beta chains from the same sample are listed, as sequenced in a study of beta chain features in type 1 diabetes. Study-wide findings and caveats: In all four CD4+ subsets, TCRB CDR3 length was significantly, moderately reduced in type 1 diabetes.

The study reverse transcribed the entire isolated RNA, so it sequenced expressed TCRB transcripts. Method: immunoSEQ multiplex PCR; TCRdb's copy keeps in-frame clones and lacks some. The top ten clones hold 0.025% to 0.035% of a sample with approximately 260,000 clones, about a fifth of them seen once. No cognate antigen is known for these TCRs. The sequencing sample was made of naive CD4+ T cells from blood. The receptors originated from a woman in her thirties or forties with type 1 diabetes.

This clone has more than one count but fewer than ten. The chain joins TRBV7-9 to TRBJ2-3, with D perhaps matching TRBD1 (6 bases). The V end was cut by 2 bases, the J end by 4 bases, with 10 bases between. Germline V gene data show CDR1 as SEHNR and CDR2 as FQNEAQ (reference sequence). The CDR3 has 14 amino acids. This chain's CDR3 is CASSLRQGPDTQYF. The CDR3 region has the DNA TGTGCCAGCAGCTTACGGCAGGGGCCAGATACGCAGTATTTT.

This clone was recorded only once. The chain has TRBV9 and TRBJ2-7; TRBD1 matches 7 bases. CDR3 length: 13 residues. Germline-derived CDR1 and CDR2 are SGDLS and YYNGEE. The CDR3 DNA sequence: TGTACTAATCTCGGGACAGCCTCCTACGAGCAGTACTTC. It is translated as CTNLGTASYEQYF.

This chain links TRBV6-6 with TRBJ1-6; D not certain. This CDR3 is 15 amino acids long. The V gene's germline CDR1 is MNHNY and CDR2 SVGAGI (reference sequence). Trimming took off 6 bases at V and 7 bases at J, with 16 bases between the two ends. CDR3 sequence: CASRPPADMNSPLHF. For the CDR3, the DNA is TGTGCCAGCAGACCACCGGCAGACATGAATTCACCCCTCCACTTT.

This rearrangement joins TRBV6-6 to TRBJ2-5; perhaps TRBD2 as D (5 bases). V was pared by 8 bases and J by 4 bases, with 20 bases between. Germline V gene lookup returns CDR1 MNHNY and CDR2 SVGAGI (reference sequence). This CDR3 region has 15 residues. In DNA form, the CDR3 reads TGTGCCAGCTCCCTTAGGGTGGACTCCCTAGAGACCCAGTACTTC. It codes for CASSLRVDSLETQYF.

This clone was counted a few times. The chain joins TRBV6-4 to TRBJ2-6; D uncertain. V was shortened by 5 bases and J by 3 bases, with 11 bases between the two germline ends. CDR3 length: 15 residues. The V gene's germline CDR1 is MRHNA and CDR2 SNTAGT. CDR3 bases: TGTGCCAGCAGTCAAGATCGGAGTGGGGCCAACGTCCTGACTTTC. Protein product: CASSQDRSGANVLTF.

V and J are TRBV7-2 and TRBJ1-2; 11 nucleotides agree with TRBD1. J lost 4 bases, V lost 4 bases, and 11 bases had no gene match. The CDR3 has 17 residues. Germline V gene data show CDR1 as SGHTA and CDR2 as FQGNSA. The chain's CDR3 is CASSSSGTGGLVYGYTF. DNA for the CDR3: TGTGCCAGCAGCTCATCCGGGACAGGGGGACTAGTCTATGGCTACACCTTC.

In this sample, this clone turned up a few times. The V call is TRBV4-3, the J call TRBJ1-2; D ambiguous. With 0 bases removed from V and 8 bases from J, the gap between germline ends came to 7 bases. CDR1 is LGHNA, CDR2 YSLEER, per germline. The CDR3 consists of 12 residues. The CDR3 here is CASSQDRSGYTF. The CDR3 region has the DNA TGCGCCAGCAGCCAAGACAGGTCCGGCTACACCTTC.

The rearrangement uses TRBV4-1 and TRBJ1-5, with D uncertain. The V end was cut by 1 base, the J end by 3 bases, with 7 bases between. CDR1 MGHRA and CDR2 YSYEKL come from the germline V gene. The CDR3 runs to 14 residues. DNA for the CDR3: TGCGCCAGCAGCCAAGGGAGTCCCAATCAGCCCCAGCATTTT. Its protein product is CASSQGSPNQPQHF.

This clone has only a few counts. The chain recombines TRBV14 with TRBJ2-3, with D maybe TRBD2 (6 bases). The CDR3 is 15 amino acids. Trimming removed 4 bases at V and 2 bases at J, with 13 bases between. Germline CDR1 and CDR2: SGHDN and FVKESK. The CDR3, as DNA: TGTGCCAGCAGCCCAGTAGGGACTGTCACAGATACGCAGTATTTT. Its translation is CASSPVGTVTDTQYF.

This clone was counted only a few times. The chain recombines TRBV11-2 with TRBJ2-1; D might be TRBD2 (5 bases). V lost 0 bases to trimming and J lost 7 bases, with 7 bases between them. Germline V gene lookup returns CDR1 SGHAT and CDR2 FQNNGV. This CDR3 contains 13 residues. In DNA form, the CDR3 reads TGTGCCAGCAGCTTAGATCGGGGTAATGAGCAGTTCTTC. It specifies CASSLDRGNEQFF.

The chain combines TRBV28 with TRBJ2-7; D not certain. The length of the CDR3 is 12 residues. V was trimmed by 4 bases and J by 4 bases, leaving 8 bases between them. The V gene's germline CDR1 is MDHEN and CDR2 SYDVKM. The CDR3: CASSSLLYEQYF. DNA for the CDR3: TGTGCCAGCAGTTCTTTACTTTACGAGCAGTACTTC.

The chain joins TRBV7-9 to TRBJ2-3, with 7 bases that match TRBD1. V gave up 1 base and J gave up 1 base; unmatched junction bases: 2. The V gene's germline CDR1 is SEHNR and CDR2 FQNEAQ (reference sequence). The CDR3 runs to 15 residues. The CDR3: CASSLVGGRTDTQYF. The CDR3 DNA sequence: TGTGCCAGCAGCTTAGTAGGGGGCCGCACAGATACGCAGTATTTT.

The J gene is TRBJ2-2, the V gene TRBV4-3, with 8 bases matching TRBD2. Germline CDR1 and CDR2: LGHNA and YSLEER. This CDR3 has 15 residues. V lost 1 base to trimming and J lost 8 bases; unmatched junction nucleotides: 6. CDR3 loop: CASSQAGTRPGELFF. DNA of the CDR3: TGCGCCAGCAGCCAAGCCGGGACTAGGCCAGGGGAGCTGTTTTTT.

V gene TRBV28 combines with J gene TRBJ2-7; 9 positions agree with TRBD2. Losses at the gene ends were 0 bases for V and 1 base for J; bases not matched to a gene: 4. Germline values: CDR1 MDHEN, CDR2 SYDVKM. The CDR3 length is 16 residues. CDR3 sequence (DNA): TGTGCCAGCAGTTTATGGGGGAGCGGGAGGTCCTACGAGCAGTACTTC. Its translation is CASSLWGSGRSYEQYF.

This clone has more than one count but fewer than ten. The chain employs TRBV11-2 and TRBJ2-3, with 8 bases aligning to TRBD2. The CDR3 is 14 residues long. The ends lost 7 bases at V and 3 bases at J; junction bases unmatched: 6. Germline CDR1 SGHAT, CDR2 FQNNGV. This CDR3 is CASNGGRSTDTQYF. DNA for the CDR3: TGTGCCAGCAATGGCGGGAGGTCGACAGATACGCAGTATTTT.

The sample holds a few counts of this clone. In nucleotides, the CDR3 is TGTGCCAGCAGCACAGGGGATCAAGAGACCCAGTACTTC. Translation gives CASSTGDQETQYF. The chain couples TRBV11-3 to TRBJ2-5; 7 bases match TRBD1. With 5 bases clipped from V and 2 bases from J, the junction kept 2 bases outside the gene matches. Germline CDR1 and CDR2: SGHNT and YENEEA. CDR3 length: 13 residues.

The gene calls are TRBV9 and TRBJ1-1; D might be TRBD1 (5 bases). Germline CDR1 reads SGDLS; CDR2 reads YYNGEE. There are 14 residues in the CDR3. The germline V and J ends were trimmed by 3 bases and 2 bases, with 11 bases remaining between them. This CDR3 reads CASSETGGNTEAFF. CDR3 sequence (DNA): TGTGCCAGCAGCGAGACGGGGGGAAACACTGAAGCTTTCTTT.

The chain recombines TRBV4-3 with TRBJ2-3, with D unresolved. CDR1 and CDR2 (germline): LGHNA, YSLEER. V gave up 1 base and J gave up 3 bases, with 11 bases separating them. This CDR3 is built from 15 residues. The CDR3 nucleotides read TGCGCCAGCAGCCAAGTAGCTGGTTGGACAGATACGCAGTATTTT. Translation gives CASSQVAGWTDTQYF.

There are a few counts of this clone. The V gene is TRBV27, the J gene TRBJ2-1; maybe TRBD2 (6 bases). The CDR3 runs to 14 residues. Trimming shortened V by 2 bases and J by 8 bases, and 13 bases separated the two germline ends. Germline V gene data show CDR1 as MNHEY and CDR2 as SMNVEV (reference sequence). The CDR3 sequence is CASSLVLPGDEQFF. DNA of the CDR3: TGTGCCAGCAGTTTAGTGCTGCCGGGGGATGAGCAGTTCTTC.

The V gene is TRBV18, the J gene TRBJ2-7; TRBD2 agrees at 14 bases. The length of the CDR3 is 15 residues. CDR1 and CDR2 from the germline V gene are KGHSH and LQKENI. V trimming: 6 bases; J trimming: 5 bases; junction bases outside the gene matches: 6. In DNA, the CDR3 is TGTGCCAGCTCCCCAGGGACTAGCGGGGGAAACGAGCAGTACTTC. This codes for CASSPGTSGGNEQYF.

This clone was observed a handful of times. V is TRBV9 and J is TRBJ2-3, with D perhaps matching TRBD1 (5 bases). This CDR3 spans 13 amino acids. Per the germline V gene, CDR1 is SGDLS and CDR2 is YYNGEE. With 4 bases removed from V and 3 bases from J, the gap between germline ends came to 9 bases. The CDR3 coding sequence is TGTGCCAGCAGCATCCAGGGAACAGATACGCAGTATTTT. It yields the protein CASSIQGTDTQYF.

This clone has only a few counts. CDR3: CASRAPGGPDEQFF. The DNA for the CDR3 is TGTGCCAGCCGCGCGCCGGGAGGGCCAGATGAGCAGTTCTTC. V usage is TRBV7-9 and J usage is TRBJ2-1; 8 nucleotides align to TRBD2. The germline V gene encodes CDR1 SEHNR and CDR2 FQNEAQ (reference sequence). With 8 bases clipped from V and 8 bases from J, the junction kept 11 bases outside the gene matches. This CDR3 is built from 14 residues.